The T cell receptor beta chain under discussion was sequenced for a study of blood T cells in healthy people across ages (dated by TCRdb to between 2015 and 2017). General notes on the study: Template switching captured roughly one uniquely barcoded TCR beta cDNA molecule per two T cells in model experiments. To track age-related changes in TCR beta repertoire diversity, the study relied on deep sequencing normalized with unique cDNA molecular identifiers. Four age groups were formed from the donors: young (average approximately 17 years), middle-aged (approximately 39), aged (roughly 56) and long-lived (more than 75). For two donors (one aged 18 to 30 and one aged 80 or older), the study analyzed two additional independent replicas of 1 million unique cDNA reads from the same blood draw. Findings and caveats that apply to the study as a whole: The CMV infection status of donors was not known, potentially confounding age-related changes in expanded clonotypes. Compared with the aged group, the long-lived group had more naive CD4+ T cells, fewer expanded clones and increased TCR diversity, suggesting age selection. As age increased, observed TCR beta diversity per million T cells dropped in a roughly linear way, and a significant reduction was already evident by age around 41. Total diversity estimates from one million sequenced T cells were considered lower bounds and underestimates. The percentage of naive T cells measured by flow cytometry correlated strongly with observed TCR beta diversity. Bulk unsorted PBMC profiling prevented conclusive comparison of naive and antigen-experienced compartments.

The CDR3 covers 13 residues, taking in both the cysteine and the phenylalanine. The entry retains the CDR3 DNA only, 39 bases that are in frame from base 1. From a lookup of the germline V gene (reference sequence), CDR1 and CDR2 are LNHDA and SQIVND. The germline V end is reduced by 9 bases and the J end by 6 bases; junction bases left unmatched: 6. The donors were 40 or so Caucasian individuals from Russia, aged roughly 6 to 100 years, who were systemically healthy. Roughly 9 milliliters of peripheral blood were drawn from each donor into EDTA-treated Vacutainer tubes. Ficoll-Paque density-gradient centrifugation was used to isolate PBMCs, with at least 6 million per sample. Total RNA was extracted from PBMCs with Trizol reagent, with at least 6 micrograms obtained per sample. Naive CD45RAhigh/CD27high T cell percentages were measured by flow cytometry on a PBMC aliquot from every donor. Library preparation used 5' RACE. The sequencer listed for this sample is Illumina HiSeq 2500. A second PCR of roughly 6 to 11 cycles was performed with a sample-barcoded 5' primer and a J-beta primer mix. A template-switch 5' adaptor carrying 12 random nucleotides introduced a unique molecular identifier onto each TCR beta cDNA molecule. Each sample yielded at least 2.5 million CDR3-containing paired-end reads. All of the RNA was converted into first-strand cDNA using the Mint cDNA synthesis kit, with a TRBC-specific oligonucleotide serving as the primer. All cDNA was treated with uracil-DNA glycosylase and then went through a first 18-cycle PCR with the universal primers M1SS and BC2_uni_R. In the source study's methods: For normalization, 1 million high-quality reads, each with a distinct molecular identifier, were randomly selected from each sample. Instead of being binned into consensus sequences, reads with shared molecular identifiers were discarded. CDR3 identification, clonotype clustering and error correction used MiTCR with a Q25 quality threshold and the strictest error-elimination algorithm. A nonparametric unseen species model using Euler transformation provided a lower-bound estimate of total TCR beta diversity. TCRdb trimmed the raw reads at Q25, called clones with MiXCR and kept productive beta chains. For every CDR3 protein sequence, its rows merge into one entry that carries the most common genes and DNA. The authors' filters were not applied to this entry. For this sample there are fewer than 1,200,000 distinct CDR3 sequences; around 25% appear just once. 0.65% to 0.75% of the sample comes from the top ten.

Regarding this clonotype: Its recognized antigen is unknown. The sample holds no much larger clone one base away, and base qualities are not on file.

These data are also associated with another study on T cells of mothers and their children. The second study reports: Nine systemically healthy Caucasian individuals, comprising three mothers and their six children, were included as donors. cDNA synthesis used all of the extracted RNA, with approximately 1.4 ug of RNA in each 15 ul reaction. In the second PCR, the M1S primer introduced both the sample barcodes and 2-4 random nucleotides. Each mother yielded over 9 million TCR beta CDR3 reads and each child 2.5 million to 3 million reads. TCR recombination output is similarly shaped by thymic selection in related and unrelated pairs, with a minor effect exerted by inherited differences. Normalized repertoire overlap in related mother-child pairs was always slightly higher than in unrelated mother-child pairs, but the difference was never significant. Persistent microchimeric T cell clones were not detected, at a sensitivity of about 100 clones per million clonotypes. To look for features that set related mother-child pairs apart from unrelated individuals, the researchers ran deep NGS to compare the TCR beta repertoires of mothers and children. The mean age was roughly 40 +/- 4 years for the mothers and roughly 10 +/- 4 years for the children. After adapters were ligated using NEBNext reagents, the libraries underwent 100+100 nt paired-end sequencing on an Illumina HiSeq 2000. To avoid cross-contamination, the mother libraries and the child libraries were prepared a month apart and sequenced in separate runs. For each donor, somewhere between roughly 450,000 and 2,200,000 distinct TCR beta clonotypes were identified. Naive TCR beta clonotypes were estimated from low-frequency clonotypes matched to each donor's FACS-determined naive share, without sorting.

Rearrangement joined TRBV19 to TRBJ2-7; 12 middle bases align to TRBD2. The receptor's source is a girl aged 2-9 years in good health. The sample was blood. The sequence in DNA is TGTGCCAGCGCACTAGCGGGAGGCATCGAGCAGTACTTC. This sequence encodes CASALAGGIEQYF.